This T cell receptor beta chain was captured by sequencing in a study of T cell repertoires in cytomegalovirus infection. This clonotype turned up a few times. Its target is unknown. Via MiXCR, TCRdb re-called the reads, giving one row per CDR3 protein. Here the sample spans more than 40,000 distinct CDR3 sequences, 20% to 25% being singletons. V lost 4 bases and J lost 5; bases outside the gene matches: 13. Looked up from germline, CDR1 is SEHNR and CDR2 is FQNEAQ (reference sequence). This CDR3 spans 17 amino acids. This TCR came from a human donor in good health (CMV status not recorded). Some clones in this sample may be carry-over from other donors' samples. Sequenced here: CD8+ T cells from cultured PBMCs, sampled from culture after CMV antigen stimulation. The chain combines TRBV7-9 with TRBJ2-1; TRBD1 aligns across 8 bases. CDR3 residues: CASSSWTGSIDDNEQFF. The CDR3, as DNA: TGTGCCAGCAGCTCGTGGACAGGGTCAATTGACGACAATGAGCAGTTCTTC.